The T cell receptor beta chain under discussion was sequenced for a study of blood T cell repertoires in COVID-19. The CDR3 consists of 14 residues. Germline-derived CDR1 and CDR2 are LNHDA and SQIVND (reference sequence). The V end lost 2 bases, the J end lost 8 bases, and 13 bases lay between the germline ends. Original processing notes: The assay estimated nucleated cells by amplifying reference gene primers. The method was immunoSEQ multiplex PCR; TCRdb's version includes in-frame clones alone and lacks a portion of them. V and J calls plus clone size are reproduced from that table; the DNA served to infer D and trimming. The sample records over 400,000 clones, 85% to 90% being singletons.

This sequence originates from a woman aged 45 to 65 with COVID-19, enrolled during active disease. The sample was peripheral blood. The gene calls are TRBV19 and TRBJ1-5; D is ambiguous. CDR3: CASSISGPKEPQHF. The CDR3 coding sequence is TGTGCCAGTAGTATAAGCGGGCCTAAGGAGCCCCAGCATTTT.